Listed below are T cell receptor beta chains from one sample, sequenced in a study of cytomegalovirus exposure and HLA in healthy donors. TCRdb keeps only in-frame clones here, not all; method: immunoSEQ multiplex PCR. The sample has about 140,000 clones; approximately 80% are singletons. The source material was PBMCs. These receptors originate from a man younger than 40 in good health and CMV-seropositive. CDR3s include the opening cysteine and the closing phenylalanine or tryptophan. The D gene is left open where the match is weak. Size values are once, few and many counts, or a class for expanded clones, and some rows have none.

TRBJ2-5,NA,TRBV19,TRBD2,TGTGCCAGTCCCAGGGACCGGGAGGGAGAGACCCAGTACTTC,CASPRDREGETQYF
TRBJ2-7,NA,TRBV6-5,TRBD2,TGTGCCAGCAGTAACGGGGGGGTATACGAGCAGTACTTC,CASSNGGVYEQYF
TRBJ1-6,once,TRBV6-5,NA,TGTGCCAGCAGTTACGGGGGGGAAGGTAATTCACCCCTCCACTTT,CASSYGGEGNSPLHF
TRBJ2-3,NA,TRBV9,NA,TGTGCCAGCAGCGTAACGGCAGGGGTTAGCACAGATACGCAGTATTTT,CASSVTAGVSTDTQYF
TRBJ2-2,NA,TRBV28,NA,TGTGCCAGCAGCCCCGCGACCGGGGAGCTGTTTTTT,CASSPATGELFF
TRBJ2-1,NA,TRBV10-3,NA,TGTGCCATCAGTGATTGGGACAACAACAATGAGCAGTTCTTC,CAISDWDNNNEQFF
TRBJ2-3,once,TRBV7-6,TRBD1,TGTGCCAGCAGCCGGACAGGCGGCACAGATACGCAGTATTTT,CASSRTGGTDTQYF
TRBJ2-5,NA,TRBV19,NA,TGTGCCAGTAGTATTCCGGGGGGCTGGGAGACCCAGTACTTC,CASSIPGGWETQYF
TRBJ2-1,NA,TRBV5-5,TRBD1,TGTGCCAGCATCCCACACGGCGGGGACAGGGTTCACAATGAGCAGTTCTTC,CASIPHGGDRVHNEQFF
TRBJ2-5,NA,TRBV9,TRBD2,TGTGCCAGCAGCGTACAGACTAGCGGCCAAGAGACCCAGTACTTC,CASSVQTSGQETQYF
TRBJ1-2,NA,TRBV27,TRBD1,TGTGCCAGCAGATTTACGACAGGGGGCGGCTATGGCTACACCTTC,CASRFTTGGGYGYTF
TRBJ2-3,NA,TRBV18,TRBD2,TGTGCCAGCTCACCACCAGCGCTAGCGGGAGATGATACGCAGTATTTT,CASSPPALAGDDTQYF
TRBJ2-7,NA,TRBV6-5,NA,TGTGCCAGCGCCCCCGGCGGGAGTGGGGGCCCCGAGCAGTACTTC,CASAPGGSGGPEQYF
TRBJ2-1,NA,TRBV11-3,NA,TGTGCCAGCAGCTTAAAAGTCGGCGGGTCCCTTGGGAATGAGCAGTTCTTC,CASSLKVGGSLGNEQFF
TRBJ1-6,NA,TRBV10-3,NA,TGTGCCATCAGTCCCAGGGGTAGAGGTTCACCCCTCCACTTT,CAISPRGRGSPLHF
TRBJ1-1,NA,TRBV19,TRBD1,TGTGCCAGTAGTTCCCGGGACAGGGGGCTCACTGAAGCTTTCTTT,CASSSRDRGLTEAFF
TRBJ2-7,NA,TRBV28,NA,TGTGCCAGCACCAGGCTCGCCGAGCAGTACTTC,CASTRLAEQYF
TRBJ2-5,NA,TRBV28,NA,TGTGCCAGCAGGACAGGAATAGAGACCCAGTACTTC,CASRTGIETQYF
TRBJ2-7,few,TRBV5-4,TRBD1,TGTGCCAGCAGCCCGCACGGACAGGATCCCCAGTACTTC,CASSPHGQDPQYF
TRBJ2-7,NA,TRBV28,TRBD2,TGTGCCAGCAGAAATCCGACTAGCGGGTCAACCTACGAGCAGTACTTC,CASRNPTSGSTYEQYF
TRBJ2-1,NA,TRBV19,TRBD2,TGTGCCAGTAGTCCTGGAGGGAGGGGCTACAATGAGCAGTTCTTC,CASSPGGRGYNEQFF
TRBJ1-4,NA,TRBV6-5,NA,TGTGCCAGCAGTGGGGAGGGGGAAAAACTGTTTTTT,CASSGEGEKLFF
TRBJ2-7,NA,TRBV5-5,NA,TGTGCCAGCAGCTTGATGCCGAGCTCCTACGAGCAGTACTTC,CASSLMPSSYEQYF
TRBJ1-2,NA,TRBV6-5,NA,TGTGCCAGCAGTCGTACGGTTAACTATGGCTACACCTTC,CASSRTVNYGYTF
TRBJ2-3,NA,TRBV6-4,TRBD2,TGTGCCAGCAGTTACGGGGGGGCCTCAGATACGCAGTATTTT,CASSYGGASDTQYF
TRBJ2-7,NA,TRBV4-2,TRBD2,TGTGCCAGCAGCCAAGGGCCTAGCGGGAACGACGAGCAGTACTTC,CASSQGPSGNDEQYF
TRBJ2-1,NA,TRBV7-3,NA,TGTGCCAGCAGCTTATCGTGGGGCGATGAGCAGTTCTTC,CASSLSWGDEQFF
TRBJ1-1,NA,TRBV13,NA,TGTGCCAGCAGCCCAACTGGCGGGGGGAGGGGGAGAACTGAAGCTTTCTTT,CASSPTGGGRGRTEAFF
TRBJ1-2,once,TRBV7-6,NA,TGTGCCAGCAGCCACGACAGGAATGGTGGCTACACCTTC,CASSHDRNGGYTF
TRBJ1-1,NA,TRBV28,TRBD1,TGTGCCAGCAGTCCCCCGGGACAGGGTAGCCCTGAAGCTTTCTTT,CASSPPGQGSPEAFF
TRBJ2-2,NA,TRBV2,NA,TGTGCCAGCAGTGGTACAGTCCCCGGGGAGCTGTTTTTT,CASSGTVPGELFF
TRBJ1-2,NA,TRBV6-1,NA,TGTGCCAGTAACATCCCGGGAGGGGGATCCTTC,CASNIPGGGSF